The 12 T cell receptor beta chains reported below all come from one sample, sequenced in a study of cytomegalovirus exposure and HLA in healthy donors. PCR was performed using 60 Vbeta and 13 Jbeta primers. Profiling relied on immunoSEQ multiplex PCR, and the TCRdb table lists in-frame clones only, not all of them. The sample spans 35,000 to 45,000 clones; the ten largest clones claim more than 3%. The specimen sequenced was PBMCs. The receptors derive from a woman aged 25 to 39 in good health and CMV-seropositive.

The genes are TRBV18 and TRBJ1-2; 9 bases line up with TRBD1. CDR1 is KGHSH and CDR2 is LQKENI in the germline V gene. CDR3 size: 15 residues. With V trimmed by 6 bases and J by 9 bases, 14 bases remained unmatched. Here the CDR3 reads CASSVGGQGGRRYTF. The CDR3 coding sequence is TGTGCCAGCTCCGTTGGGGGACAGGGCGGGCGACGCTACACCTTC.

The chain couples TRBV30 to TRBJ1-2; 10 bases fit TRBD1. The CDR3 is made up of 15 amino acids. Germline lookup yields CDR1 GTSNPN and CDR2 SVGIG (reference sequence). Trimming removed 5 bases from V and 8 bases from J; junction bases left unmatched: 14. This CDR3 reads CAWASTRQGALGYTF. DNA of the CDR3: TGTGCCTGGGCGTCGACCCGACAGGGGGCGTTGGGCTACACCTTC.

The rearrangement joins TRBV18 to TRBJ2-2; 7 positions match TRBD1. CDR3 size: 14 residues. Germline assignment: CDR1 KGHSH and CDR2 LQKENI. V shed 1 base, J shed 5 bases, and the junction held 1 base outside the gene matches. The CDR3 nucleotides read TGTGCCAGCTCACCACTACAGGGGACCGGGGAGCTGTTTTTT. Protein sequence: CASSPLQGTGELFF.

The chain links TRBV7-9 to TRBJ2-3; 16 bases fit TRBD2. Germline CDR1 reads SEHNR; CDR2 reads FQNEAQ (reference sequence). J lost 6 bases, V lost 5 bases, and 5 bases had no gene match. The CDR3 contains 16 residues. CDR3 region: CASSPGTSGGADTQYF. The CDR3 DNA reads TGTGCCAGCAGCCCCGGGACTAGCGGGGGGGCCGATACGCAGTATTTT.

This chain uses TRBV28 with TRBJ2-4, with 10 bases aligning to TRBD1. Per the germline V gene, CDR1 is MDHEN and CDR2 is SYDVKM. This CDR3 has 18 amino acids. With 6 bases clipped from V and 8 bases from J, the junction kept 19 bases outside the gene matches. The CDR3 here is CASSKGWGTGVVGDIQYF. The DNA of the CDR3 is TGTGCCAGCAGCAAAGGGTGGGGGACAGGGGTCGTGGGGGACATTCAGTACTTC.

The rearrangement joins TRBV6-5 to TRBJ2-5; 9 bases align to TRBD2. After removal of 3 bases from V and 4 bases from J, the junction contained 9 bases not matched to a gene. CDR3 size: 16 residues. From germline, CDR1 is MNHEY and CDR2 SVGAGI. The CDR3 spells CASSYGSGGGVETQYF. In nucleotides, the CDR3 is TGTGCCAGCAGTTATGGAAGCGGCGGGGGGGTAGAGACCCAGTACTTC.

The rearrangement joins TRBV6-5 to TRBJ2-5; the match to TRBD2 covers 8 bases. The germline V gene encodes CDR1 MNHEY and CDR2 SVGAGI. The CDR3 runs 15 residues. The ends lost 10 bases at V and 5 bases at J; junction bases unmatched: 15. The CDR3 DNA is TGTGCCACCTCACCCGGGGGGGGGCTTCATGAGACCCAGTACTTC. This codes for CATSPGGGLHETQYF.

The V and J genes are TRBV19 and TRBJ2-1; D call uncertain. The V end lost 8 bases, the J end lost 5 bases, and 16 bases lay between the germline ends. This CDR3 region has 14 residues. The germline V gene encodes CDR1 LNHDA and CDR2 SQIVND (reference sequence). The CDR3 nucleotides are TGTGCCAGTGCCCCGAGACTGATAAACAATGAGCAGTTCTTC. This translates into CASAPRLINNEQFF.

CDR3 sequence (DNA): TGTGCCAGCCGCCCAACCGAGGAGCCCTCCTACGAGCAGTACTTC. Encoded protein: CASRPTEEPSYEQYF. The chain is built from TRBV6-1 and TRBJ2-7; D not certain. Germline V gene lookup returns CDR1 MNHNS and CDR2 SASEGT. V lost 8 bases and J 0 bases, leaving 17 bases between the germline ends. The CDR3 length is 15 residues.

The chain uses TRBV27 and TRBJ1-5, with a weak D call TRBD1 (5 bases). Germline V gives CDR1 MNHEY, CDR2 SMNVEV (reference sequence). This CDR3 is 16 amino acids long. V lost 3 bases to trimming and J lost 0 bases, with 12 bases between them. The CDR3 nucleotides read TGTGCCAGCAGTTTGACAGCATACCATAGCAATCAGCCCCAGCATTTT. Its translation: CASSLTAYHSNQPQHF.

This CDR3 is CASSLDRGGAFF. DNA of the CDR3: TGCGCCAGCAGCTTGGATCGGGGAGGAGCTTTCTTT. This rearrangement joins TRBV5-1 to TRBJ1-1; D gene unclear. Trimming pared 0 bases from V and 10 bases from J, leaving 10 bases between. CDR3 length: 12 amino acids. In germline, CDR1 is SGHRS, CDR2 YFSETQ.

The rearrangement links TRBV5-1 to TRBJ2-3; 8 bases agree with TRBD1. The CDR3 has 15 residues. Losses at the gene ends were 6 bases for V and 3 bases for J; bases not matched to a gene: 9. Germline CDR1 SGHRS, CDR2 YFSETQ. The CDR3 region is CASNPDRERTDTQYF. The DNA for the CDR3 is TGCGCCAGCAACCCGGACAGGGAAAGGACAGATACGCAGTATTTT.